This T cell receptor beta chain was obtained from a study of T cells after yellow fever vaccination. Of note for this clonotype: The antigen is unknown.

TCRdb re-called the 5' RACE reads with MiXCR, one entry per CDR3 protein. The table includes 450,000 to 600,000 distinct CDR3 sequences, about a sixth detected once. Study outcomes and limitations: Once the booster was given, most primary-vaccination clones reappeared, at about 97% for CD4 and more than 85% for CD8. Peaking on day 5 versus 15, the secondary response was faster but weaker. Contamination of FACS-sorted repertoires by abundant clonotypes from the bulk population could occur.

V shed 8 bases and J 5 bases; nucleotides not matched to a gene: 4. The CDR3 totals 13 residues. The germline CDR1 and CDR2 sequences are ENHRY and SYGVKD. This specimen consisted of PBMCs, obtained around 5 days after the first yellow fever vaccination. The rearrangement uses TRBV10-3 and TRBJ2-7, with 12 positions matching TRBD1. This TCR derives from a man aged 18 to 35 who received the YFV17D yellow fever vaccine. The CDR3 region is CAIGRDRGHEQYF. CDR3 DNA sequence: TGTGCCATCGGCCGGGACAGGGGGCACGAGCAGTACTTC.